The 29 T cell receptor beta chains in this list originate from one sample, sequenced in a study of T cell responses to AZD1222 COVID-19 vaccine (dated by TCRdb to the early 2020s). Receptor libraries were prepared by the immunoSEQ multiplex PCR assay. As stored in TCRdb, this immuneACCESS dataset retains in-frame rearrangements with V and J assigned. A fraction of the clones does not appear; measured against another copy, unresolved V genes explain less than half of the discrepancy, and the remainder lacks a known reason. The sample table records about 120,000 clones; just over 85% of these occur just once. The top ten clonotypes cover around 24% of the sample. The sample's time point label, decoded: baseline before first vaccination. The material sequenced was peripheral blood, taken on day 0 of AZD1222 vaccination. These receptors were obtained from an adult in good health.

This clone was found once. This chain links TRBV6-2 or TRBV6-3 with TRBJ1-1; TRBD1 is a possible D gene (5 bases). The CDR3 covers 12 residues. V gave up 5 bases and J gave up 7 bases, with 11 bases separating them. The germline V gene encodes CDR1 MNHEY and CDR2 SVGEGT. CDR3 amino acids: CASSPTGLEAFF. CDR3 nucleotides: TGTGCCAGCAGTCCCACGGGACTTGAAGCTTTCTTT.

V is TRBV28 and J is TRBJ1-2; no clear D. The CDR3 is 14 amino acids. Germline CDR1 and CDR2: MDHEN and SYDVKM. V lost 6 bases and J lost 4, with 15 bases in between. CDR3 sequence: CASRFAGEGYGYTF. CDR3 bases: TGTGCCAGCAGGTTCGCGGGTGAGGGCTATGGCTACACCTTC.

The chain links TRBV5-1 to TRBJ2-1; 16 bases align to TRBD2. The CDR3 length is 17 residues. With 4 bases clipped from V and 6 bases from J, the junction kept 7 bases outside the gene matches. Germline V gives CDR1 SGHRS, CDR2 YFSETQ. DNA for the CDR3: TGCGCCAGCAGCCCATCGGGGACTAGCGGGGGGGCCAATGAGCAGTTCTTC. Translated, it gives CASSPSGTSGGANEQFF. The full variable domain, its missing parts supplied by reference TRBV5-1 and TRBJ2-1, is KAGVTQTPRYLIKTRGQQVTLSCSPISGHRSVSWYQQTPGQGLQFLFEYFSETQRNKGNFPGRFSGRQFSNSRSEMNVSTLELGDSALYLCASSPSGTSGGANEQFFGPGTRLTVL.

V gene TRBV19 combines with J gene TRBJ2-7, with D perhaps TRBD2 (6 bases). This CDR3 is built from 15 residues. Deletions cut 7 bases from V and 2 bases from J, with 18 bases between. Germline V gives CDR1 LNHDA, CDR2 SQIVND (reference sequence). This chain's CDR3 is CASTKPGTDPYEQYF. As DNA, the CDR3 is TGTGCCAGTACCAAACCTGGGACTGACCCCTACGAGCAGTACTTC. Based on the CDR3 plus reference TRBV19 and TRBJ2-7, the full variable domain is DGGITQSPKYLFRKEGQNVTLSCEQNLNHDAMYWYRQDPGQGLRLIYYSQIVNDFQKGDIAEGYSVSREKKESFPLTVTSAQKNPTAFYLCASTKPGTDPYEQYFGPGTRLTVT.

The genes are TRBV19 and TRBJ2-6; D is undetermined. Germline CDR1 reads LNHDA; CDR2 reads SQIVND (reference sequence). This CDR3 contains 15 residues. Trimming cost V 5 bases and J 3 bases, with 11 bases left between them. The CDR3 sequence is CASSPSTYGANVLTF. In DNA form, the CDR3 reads TGTGCCAGTAGTCCCAGTACCTATGGGGCCAACGTCCTGACTTTC.

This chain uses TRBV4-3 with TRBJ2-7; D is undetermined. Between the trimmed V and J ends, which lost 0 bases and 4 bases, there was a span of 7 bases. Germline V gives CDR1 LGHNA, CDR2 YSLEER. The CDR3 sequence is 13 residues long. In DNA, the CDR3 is TGCGCCAGCAGCCAAGATGTGGTTTACGAGCAGTACTTC. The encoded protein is CASSQDVVYEQYF.

CDR3 sequence: CASSPGDTSYNEQFF. The CDR3 coding sequence is TGTGCCAGCAGTCCAGGCGACACGTCTTACAATGAGCAGTTCTTC. V usage is TRBV6-5 and J usage is TRBJ2-1; unclear D gene. V was trimmed by 5 bases and J by 4 bases, leaving 15 bases between them. From germline, CDR1 is MNHEY and CDR2 SVGAGI. CDR3 size: 15 residues.

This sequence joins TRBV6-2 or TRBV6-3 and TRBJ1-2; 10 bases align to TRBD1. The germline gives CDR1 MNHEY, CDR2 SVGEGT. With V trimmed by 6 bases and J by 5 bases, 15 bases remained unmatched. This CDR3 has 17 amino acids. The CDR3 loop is CASSRGIRDRGPYGYTF. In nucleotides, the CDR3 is TGTGCCAGCAGCCGTGGGATCCGGGACAGGGGACCGTATGGCTACACCTTC.

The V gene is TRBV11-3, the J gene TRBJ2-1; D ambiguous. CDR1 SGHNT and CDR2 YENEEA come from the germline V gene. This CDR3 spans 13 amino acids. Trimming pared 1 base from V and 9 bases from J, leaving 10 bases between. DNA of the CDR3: TGTGCCAGCAGCTTAGGGCTCTATGGTGAGCAGTTCTTC. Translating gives CASSLGLYGEQFF. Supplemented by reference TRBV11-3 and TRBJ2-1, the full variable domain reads EAGVVQSPRYKIIEKKQPVAFWCNPISGHNTLYWYLQNLGQGPELLIRYENEEAVDDSQLPKDRFSAERLKGVDSTLKIQPAELGDSAVYLCASSLGLYGEQFFGPGTRLTVL.

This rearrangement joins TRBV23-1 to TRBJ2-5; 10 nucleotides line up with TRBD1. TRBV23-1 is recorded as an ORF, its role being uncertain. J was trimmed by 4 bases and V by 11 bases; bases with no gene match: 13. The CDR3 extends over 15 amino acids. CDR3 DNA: TGCGCCTCCGCTAGGGGGACAGGGGAGAGAGAGACCCAGTACTTC. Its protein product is CASARGTGERETQYF.

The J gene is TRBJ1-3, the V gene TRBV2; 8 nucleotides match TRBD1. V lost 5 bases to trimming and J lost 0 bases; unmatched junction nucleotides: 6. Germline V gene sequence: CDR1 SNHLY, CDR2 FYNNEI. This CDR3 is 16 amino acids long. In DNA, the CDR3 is TGTGCCAGCAGTTCCGGGACAGGATCCTCTGGAAACACCATATATTTT. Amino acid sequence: CASSSGTGSSGNTIYF.

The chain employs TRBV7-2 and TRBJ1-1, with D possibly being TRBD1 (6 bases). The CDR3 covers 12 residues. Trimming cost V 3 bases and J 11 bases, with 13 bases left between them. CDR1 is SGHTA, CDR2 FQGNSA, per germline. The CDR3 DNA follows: TGTGCCAGCAGCTTGGGGGCAGGCGGGGCTTTCTTT. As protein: CASSLGAGGAFF. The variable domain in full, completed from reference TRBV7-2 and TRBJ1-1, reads GAGVSQSPSNKVTEKGKDVELRCDPISGHTALYWYRQSLGQGLEFLIYFQGNSAPDKSGLPSDRFSAERTGGSVSTLTIQRTQQEDSAVYLCASSLGAGGAFFGQGTRLTVV.

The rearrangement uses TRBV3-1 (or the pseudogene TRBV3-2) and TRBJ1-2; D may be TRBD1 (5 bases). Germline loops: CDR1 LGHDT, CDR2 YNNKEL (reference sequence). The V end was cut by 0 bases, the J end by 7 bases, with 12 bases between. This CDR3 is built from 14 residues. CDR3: CASSQDEGRAGYTF. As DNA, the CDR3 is TGTGCCAGCAGCCAAGATGAGGGGCGGGCTGGCTACACCTTC.

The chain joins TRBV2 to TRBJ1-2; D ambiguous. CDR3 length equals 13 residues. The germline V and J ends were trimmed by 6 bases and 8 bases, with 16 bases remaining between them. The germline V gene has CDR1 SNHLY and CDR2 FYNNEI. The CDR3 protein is CASSDSILGGYTF. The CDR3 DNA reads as TGTGCCAGCAGCGACTCCATTTTGGGCGGCTACACCTTC. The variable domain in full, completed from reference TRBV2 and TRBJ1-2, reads EPEVTQTPSHQVTQMGQEVILRCVPISNHLYFYWYRQILGQKVEFLVSFYNNEISEKSEIFDDQFSVERPDGSNFTLKIRSTKLEDSAMYFCASSDSILGGYTFGSGTRLTVV.

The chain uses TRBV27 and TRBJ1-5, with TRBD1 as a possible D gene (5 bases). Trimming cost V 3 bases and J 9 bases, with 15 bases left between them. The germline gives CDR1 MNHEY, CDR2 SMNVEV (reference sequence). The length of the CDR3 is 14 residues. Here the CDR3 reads CASSFSGGIRPQHF. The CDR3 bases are TGTGCCAGCAGTTTTTCGGGGGGAATCAGGCCCCAGCATTTT.

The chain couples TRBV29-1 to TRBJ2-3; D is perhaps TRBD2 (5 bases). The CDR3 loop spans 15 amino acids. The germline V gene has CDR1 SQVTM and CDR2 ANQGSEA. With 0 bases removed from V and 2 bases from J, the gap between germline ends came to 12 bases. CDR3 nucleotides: TGCAGCGTTGAAGATCGGCGGGTCCACACAGATACGCAGTATTTT. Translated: CSVEDRRVHTDTQYF.

The CDR3 is CASSYDGLFSYNEQFF. In nucleotides, the CDR3 is TGTGCCAGCAGTTACGATGGACTCTTCTCCTACAATGAGCAGTTCTTC. The chain uses TRBV6-2 or TRBV6-3 and TRBJ2-1, with D perhaps TRBD2 (5 bases). V lost 2 bases and J 0 bases, leaving 11 bases between the germline ends. Germline V gene sequence: CDR1 MNHEY, CDR2 SVGEGT. This CDR3 is built from 16 residues.

The CDR3 loop is CASSKRGSGGYNEQFF. The CDR3 DNA follows: TGTGCCAGCAGCAAAAGGGGTAGCGGGGGATACAATGAGCAGTTCTTC. The rearrangement joins TRBV11-3 to TRBJ2-1; 9 bases map to TRBD2. This CDR3 has 16 residues. V trimming: 5 bases; J trimming: 4 bases; junction bases outside the gene matches: 9. Germline CDR1 SGHNT, CDR2 YENEEA.

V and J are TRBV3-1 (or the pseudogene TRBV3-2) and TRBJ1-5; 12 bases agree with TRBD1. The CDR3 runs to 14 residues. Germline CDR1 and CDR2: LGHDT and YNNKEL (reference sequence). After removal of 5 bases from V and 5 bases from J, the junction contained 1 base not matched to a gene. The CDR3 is CASSGTGGHQPQHF. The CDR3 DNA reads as TGTGCCAGCAGCGGGACAGGGGGCCATCAGCCCCAGCATTTT.

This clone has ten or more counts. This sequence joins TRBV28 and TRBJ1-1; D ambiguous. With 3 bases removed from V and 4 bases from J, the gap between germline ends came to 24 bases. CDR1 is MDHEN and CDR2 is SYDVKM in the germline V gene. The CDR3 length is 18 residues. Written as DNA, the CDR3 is TGTGCCAGCAGTTTCTTCCAACCGGGCCGACAAACGAGCACTGAAGCTTTCTTT. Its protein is CASSFFQPGRQTSTEAFF. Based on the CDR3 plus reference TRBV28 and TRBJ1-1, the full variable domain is DVKVTQSSRYLVKRTGEKVFLECVQDMDHENMFWYRQDPGLGLRLIYFSYDVKMKEKGDIPEGYSVSREKKERFSLILESASTNQTSMYLCASSFFQPGRQTSTEAFFGQGTRLTVV.

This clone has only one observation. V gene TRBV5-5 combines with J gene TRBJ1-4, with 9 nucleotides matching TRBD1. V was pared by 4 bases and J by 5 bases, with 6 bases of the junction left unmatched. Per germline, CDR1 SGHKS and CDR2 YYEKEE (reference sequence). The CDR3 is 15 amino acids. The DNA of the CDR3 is TGTGCCAGCAGCATCGCCGGGACAGGGAATGAAAAACTGTTTTTT. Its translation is CASSIAGTGNEKLFF. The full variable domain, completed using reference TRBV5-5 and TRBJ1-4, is DAGVTQSPTHLIKTRGQQVTLRCSPISGHKSVSWYQQVLGQGPQFIFQYYEKEERGRGNFPDRFSARQFPNYSSELNVNALLLGDSALYLCASSIAGTGNEKLFFGSGTQLSVL.

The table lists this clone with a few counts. The CDR3 bases are TGTGCCAGCAGCTCGCTCGACATCACCCGAGACTATAATTCACCCCTCCACTTT. Residues: CASSSLDITRDYNSPLHF. V gene TRBV28 combines with J gene TRBJ1-6; D unclear. From germline, CDR1 is MDHEN and CDR2 SYDVKM. The CDR3 has 18 residues. V lost 6 bases and J 3 bases, leaving 21 bases between the germline ends.

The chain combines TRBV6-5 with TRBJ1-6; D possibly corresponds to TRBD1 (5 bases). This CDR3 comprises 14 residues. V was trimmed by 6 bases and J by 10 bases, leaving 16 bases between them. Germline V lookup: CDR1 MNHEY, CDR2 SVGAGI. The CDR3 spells CASSGGRAKSPLHF. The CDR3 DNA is TGTGCCAGCAGCGGGGGTCGTGCTAAATCACCCCTCCACTTT.

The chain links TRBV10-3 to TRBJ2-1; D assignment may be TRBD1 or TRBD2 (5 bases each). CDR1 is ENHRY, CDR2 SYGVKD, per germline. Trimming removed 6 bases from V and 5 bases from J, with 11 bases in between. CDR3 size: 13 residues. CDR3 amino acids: CAIRGDGDNEQFF. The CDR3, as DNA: TGTGCCATCAGGGGGGACGGAGACAATGAGCAGTTCTTC.

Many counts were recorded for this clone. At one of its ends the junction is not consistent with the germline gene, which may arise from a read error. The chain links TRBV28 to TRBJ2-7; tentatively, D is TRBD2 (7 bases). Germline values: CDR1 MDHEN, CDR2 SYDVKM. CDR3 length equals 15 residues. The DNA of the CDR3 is TGTGCCAGCAGTGAAGCGGGGACACCCTCCTTCGAGCAGTACTTC. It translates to CASSEAGTPSFEQYF. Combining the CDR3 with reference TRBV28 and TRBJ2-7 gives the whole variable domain DVKVTQSSRYLVKRTGEKVFLECVQDMDHENMFWYRQDPGLGLRLIYFSYDVKMKEKGDIPEGYSVSREKKERFSLILESASTNQTSMYLCASSEAGTPSFEQYFGPGTRLTVT.

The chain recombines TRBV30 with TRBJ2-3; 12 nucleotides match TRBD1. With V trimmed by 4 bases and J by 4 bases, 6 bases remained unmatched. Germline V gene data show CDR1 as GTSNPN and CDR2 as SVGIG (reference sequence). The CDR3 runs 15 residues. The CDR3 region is CAWTPGQGAADTQYF. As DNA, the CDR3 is TGTGCCTGGACTCCGGGACAGGGGGCCGCAGATACGCAGTATTTT.

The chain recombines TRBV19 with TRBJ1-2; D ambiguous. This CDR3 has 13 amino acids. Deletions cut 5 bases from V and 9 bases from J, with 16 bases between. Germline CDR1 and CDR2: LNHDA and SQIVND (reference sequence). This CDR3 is CASSPPGQWSYTF. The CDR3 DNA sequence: TGTGCCAGTAGTCCCCCCGGGCAGTGGAGCTACACCTTC.

The CDR3: CASRGQGNYGYTF. Written as DNA, the CDR3 is TGCGCCAGCCGGGGACAGGGAAACTATGGCTACACCTTC. V is TRBV4-1 and J is TRBJ1-2; 9 positions agree with TRBD1. Trimming at V came to 8 bases and at J to 2 bases, leaving 3 bases not matched to a gene. This CDR3 contains 13 residues. Germline V lookup: CDR1 MGHRA, CDR2 YSYEKL.

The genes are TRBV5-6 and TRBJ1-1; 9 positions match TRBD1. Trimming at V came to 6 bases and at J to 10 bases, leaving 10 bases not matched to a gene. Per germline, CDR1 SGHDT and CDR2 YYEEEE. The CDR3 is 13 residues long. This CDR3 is CASKQQGALRAFF. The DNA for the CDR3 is TGTGCCAGCAAACAACAGGGGGCGCTTCGAGCTTTCTTT.